This is a list of T cell receptor beta chains from one sample in a study of beta chain features in type 1 diabetes. TCRdb's table, derived via immunoSEQ multiplex PCR, lists solely in-frame clones and lacks some. The sample includes about 360,000 clones, roughly 12% of them seen just once. The sample was naive CD4+ T cells from blood. All receptors come from a woman aged 18 to 35 with type 1 diabetes. The CDR3 runs from the conserved cysteine through the conserved F or W. Each record gives: J gene, V gene, CDR3 protein.

>TRBJ2-7|TRBV9
CASSVGVAGTYEQYF
>TRBJ2-7|TRBV5-1
CASRRPEEEQYF
>TRBJ2-1|TRBV15
CATSRVKTERLSYNEQFF
>TRBJ2-7|TRBV5-1
CASSLVTATYEQYF
>TRBJ2-1|TRBV27
CASSRQGTTAFNEQFF
>TRBJ2-3|TRBV28
CASSQSLTGLTDTQYF
>TRBJ1-1|TRBV13
CASSSQTGLNTEAFF
>TRBJ1-6|TRBV27
CASSLQGTSSPLHF
>TRBJ2-2|TRBV29-1
CSAPDRSPLSFTGELFF
>TRBJ1-1|TRBV4-1
CASSQVRGNTEAFF
>TRBJ2-1|TRBV30
CAWEPGLAANEQFF
>TRBJ2-1|TRBV7-3
CASSPSTSQGYNEQFF
>TRBJ1-5|TRBV10-3
CAISSQGSKQPQHF
>TRBJ1-1|TRBV7-2
CASSARLANTEAFF
>TRBJ2-7|TRBV7-2
CASSPLGGGPYEQYF
>TRBJ1-2|TRBV11-3
CASSPREGSFYGYTF
>TRBJ2-3|TRBV4-3
CASSQGSQGITRDTQYF
>TRBJ2-5|TRBV19
CASSMGGQETQYF
>TRBJ2-1|TRBV11-2
CASKRQADEQFF
>TRBJ1-4|TRBV30
CAWMLGTGIHEKLFF
>TRBJ2-1|TRBV25-1
CASSELSGVANEQFF
>TRBJ2-7|TRBV19
CASSRGDYEQYF
>TRBJ1-2|TRBV11-2
CASRNSGGNYGYTF